These 15 T cell receptor beta chains originate from one sample sequenced in a study of T cells in localized non-small cell lung cancer. Assay used: immunoSEQ multiplex PCR; TCRdb lists only in-frame clones, some missing. The data hold roughly 48,000 clones, with over 70% observed a single time. This sample comprised PBMCs, obtained before any cancer treatment. All receptors derive from a woman aged 35-70 years with stage II lung adenocarcinoma.

This chain links TRBV18 with TRBJ1-1; the D gene is possibly TRBD1 (6 bases). Germline V lookup: CDR1 KGHSH, CDR2 LQKENI. Trimming pared 2 bases from V and 7 bases from J, leaving 14 bases between. The CDR3 contains 14 residues. CDR3 nucleotides: TGTGCCAGCTCACCATTGTTGGGACACGTTGAAGCTTTCTTT. Protein: CASSPLLGHVEAFF.

The chain has TRBV28 and TRBJ1-2, with D uncertain. V lost 4 bases and J lost 4, with 19 bases in between. Germline CDR1 is MDHEN and CDR2 is SYDVKM. This CDR3 contains 16 residues. The CDR3 sequence: CASSSYSGSRGYGYTF. DNA of the CDR3: TGTGCCAGCAGTTCTTATTCAGGTTCCCGGGGCTATGGCTACACCTTC.

The J gene is TRBJ2-1, the V gene TRBV11-3; 7 bases fit TRBD1. V gave up 4 bases and J gave up 5 bases; unmatched junction bases: 8. The CDR3 is made up of 15 amino acids. Germline CDR1 SGHNT, CDR2 YENEEA. The CDR3 coding sequence is TGTGCCAGCAGCTCACAGGGGCTAAGCGACAATGAGCAGTTCTTC. It specifies CASSSQGLSDNEQFF.

CDR3 nucleotide sequence: TGTGCCAGCAGCTTAGGGGTCCTAGGCTACACCTTC. This translates into CASSLGVLGYTF. This chain joins TRBV7-9 and TRBJ1-2; no definite D call. This CDR3 region has 12 residues. V gave up 1 base and J gave up 8 bases, with 8 bases separating them. The germline V gene has CDR1 SEHNR and CDR2 FQNEAQ (reference sequence).

This chain links TRBV4-1 with TRBJ1-5, with a weak D call TRBD1 (6 bases). This CDR3 has 15 residues. The ends were cut back, 0 bases at V and 3 bases at J, with 9 bases in the middle. Germline CDR1 reads MGHRA; CDR2 reads YSYEKL. CDR3 sequence (DNA): TGCGCCAGCAGCCAAGAGAGGGGGTCCAATCAGCCCCAGCATTTT. Amino acid sequence: CASSQERGSNQPQHF.

This clone was recorded a few times. The chain links TRBV30 to TRBJ2-6; 9 positions agree with TRBD1. The CDR3 contains 17 residues. Germline CDR1 reads GTSNPN; CDR2 reads SVGIG (reference sequence). The V and J ends lost 2 bases and 2 bases, in that order; junction bases with no gene match: 7. In nucleotides, the CDR3 is TGTGCCTGGAGTAGGGACAGGGCTAATACTGGGGCCAACGTCCTGACTTTC. The encoded protein is CAWSRDRANTGANVLTF.

The chain has TRBV5-1 and TRBJ1-5, with unresolved D. Germline CDR1 SGHRS, CDR2 YFSETQ. The CDR3 runs to 15 residues. Trimming took off 0 bases at V and 0 bases at J, with 7 bases between the two ends. The CDR3 sequence: CASSLGDHSNQPQHF. DNA for the CDR3: TGCGCCAGCAGCTTGGGAGACCATAGCAATCAGCCCCAGCATTTT. Full variable domain (missing parts from reference TRBV5-1 and TRBJ1-5): KAGVTQTPRYLIKTRGQQVTLSCSPISGHRSVSWYQQTPGQGLQFLFEYFSETQRNKGNFPGRFSGRQFSNSRSEMNVSTLELGDSALYLCASSLGDHSNQPQHFGDGTRLSIL.

The chain has TRBV6-5 and TRBJ1-1; D unclear. The CDR3 spans 13 residues. The V gene lost 2 bases and the J gene lost 6 bases, with 10 bases spanning the gap. CDR1 MNHEY and CDR2 SVGAGI come from the germline V gene. The CDR3 DNA reads as TGTGCCAGCAGTTACACGAGAAGGTCTGAAGCTTTCTTT. It translates to CASSYTRRSEAFF.

The CDR3: CASSFQGGSTEAFF. DNA for the CDR3: TGTGCCAGCAGCTTCCAGGGAGGAAGCACTGAAGCTTTCTTT. This chain links TRBV5-5 with TRBJ1-1, with TRBD1 as a possible D gene (5 bases). The CDR3 length is 14 residues. The germline V gene has CDR1 SGHKS and CDR2 YYEKEE (reference sequence). V lost 2 bases, J lost 4 bases, and 12 bases lay in between.

This chain joins TRBV6-5 and TRBJ2-1; 7 bases are a match to TRBD1. Trimming at V came to 6 bases and at J to 9 bases, leaving 8 bases not matched to a gene. CDR1 MNHEY and CDR2 SVGAGI come from the germline V gene. The CDR3 is 13 amino acids. CDR3: CASSLTGYREQFF. DNA of the CDR3: TGTGCCAGCAGCTTGACAGGGTACCGTGAGCAGTTCTTC.

The J gene is TRBJ2-3, the V gene TRBV19, with D hard to call. Germline loops: CDR1 LNHDA, CDR2 SQIVND (reference sequence). The CDR3 is made up of 13 amino acids. V lost 9 bases and J lost 1, with 11 bases in between. The CDR3, as DNA: TGTGCCAGCCGTGGGCCTGGCACAGATACGCAGTATTTT. Its protein is CASRGPGTDTQYF.

The chain is built from TRBV7-9 and TRBJ2-3; D is undetermined. V lost 5 bases, J lost 4 bases, and 16 bases lay in between. Germline CDR1 and CDR2: SEHNR and FQNEAQ (reference sequence). The CDR3 is made up of 15 amino acids. The CDR3 spells CASSPSLNMADTQYF. The CDR3 nucleotides are TGTGCCAGCAGCCCCTCGTTGAACATGGCAGATACGCAGTATTTT. Variable domain in full (rest from reference TRBV7-9 and TRBJ2-3): DTGVSQNPRHKITKRGQNVTFRCDPISEHNRLYWYRQTLGQGPEFLTYFQNEAQLEKSRLLSDRFSAERPKGSFSTLEIQRTEQGDSAMYLCASSPSLNMADTQYFGPGTRLTVL.

This chain joins TRBV4-2 and TRBJ2-3; tentatively, D is TRBD2 (6 bases). V was cut by 1 base and J by 2 bases, with 22 bases left in between. Germline V gives CDR1 LGHNA, CDR2 YNFKEQ. There are 19 residues in the CDR3. Here the CDR3 reads CASSQAVGGEGKSTDTQYF. The CDR3 region has the DNA TGTGCCAGCAGCCAAGCTGTCGGGGGAGAAGGAAAATCCACAGATACGCAGTATTTT.

The chain has TRBV7-8 and TRBJ2-7, with TRBD2 matching over 9 bases. Germline V lookup: CDR1 SGHVS, CDR2 FQNEAQ. CDR3 size: 15 residues. V was clipped by 1 base and J by 4 bases; unmatched bases: 5. The CDR3 loop is CASSLGSGGMYEQYF. DNA of the CDR3: TGTGCCAGCAGCTTAGGAAGCGGGGGGATGTACGAGCAGTACTTC.

V is TRBV5-1 and J is TRBJ1-4; 8 bases agree with TRBD1. The V and J ends lost 3 bases and 11 bases, in that order; junction bases with no gene match: 9. The germline CDR1 and CDR2 sequences are SGHRS and YFSETQ. This CDR3 spans 14 amino acids. DNA of the CDR3: TGCGCCAGCAGCTCGACAGGGGACTCCCCGAAACTGTTTTTT. It is translated as CASSSTGDSPKLFF.